This T cell receptor (beta chain) is from a study of CD8+ T cells in alopecia areata. Study-level results: Mice gave a clearer picture of TCR sharing than patients did, possibly for HLA-related reasons. Greater clonality was observed in lesional scalp samples, especially alopecia totalis/universalis, versus normal scalp.

RNA extraction was followed by reverse transcription into cDNA, which acted as the sequencing template. Sequencing was performed with immunoSEQ multiplex PCR; in TCRdb, only in-frame clones are kept and a portion is missing. Found here are about 98,000 clones, 35% to 45% of them singletons; the top ten hold under 0.9%. Worth noting for this clone: Its antigen is undetermined.

Sampling of alopecia areata patients yielded lesional scalp punch biopsies as well as peripheral blood. PBMCs, the starting material, were the source of sorted CD4+ and CD8+ T cells. CDR3 size: 11 residues. The V gene lost 2 bases and the J gene lost 2 bases, with 3 bases spanning the gap. CDR1 and CDR2 from the germline V gene are DFQATT and SNEGSKA (reference sequence). V usage is TRBV20-1 and J usage is TRBJ2-5, with no clear D. The clonotype originates from a human donor with alopecia areata. Input material: CD4+ T cells sorted from blood. The CDR3 protein is CSARPQETQYF. The CDR3 DNA reads as TGCAGTGCTAGACCACAAGAGACCCAGTACTTC.